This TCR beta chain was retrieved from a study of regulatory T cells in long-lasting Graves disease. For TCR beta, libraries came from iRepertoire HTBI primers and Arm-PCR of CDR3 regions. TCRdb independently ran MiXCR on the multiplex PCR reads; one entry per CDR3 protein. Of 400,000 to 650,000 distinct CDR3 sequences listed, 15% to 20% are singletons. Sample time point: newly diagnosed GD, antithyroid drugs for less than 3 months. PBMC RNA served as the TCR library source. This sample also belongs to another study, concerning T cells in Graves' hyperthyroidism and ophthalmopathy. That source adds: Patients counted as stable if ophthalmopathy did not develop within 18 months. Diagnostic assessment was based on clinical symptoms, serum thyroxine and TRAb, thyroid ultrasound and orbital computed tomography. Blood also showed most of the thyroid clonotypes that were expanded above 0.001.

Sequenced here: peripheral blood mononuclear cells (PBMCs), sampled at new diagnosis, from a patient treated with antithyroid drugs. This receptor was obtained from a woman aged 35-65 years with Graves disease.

CDR3 region: CASSRRIGQDSSYEQYF. The CDR3 coding sequence is TGTGCCAGCAGTAGACGTATCGGACAGGACTCCTCCTACGAGCAGTACTTC. The rearrangement joins TRBV6-1 to TRBJ2-7; 7 bases map to TRBD1. This CDR3 is 17 amino acids long. Per germline, CDR1 MNHNS and CDR2 SASEGT. V was pared by 5 bases and J by 0 bases, with 13 bases of the junction left unmatched.